The 9 T cell receptor beta chains below were found in one sample sequenced in a study of T cells after yellow fever vaccination. Each CDR3 protein is one row after TCRdb ran MiXCR on the 5' RACE reads. The table includes around 160,000 distinct CDR3 sequences, around 7.2% detected once. Sequencing was performed on CD4+ T cells sorted from PBMCs, taken less than 6 days after the first yellow fever vaccination. Receptors were obtained from a man between 18 and 29 years old who received the YFV17D yellow fever vaccine.

The rearrangement joins TRBV3-1 to TRBJ1-1, with no clear D. CDR1 is LGHDT and CDR2 is YNNKEL in the germline V gene (reference sequence). The CDR3 extends over 14 amino acids. With 5 bases removed from V and 4 bases from J, the gap between germline ends came to 14 bases. CDR3 sequence reads: CASSFWRHSTEAFF. The DNA for the CDR3 is TGTGCCAGCAGCTTTTGGCGGCACAGCACTGAAGCTTTCTTT. The variable domain in full, with the rest retrieved from reference TRBV3-1 and TRBJ1-1, is DTAVSQTPKYLVTQMGNDKSIKCEQNLGHDTMYWYKQDSKKFLKIMFSYNNKELIINETVPNRFSPKSPDKAHLNLHINSLELGDSAVYFCASSFWRHSTEAFFGQGTRLTVV.

This clonotype was observed at least ten times. The chain has TRBV3-1 and TRBJ2-3; TRBD2 matches 8 bases. Trimming cost V 4 bases and J 4 bases; bases outside gene matches: 13. The CDR3 is 17 residues long. The V gene's germline CDR1 is LGHDT and CDR2 YNNKEL (reference sequence). Written as DNA, the CDR3 is TGTGCCAGCAGCCGCCGAGGTCGGGGGGGCGTCCCAGATACGCAGTATTTT. Its protein is CASSRRGRGGVPDTQYF.

This clonotype was seen repeatedly, ten times or more. V is TRBV20-1 and J is TRBJ1-1; D gene unclear. The CDR3 spans 12 residues. Germline lookup yields CDR1 DFQATT and CDR2 SNEGSKA (reference sequence). V was trimmed by 3 bases and J by 10 bases, leaving 15 bases between them. DNA of the CDR3: TGCAGTGCTAGGACCTGGGAAACGAGAGCTTTCTTT. It translates to CSARTWETRAFF.

The table lists this clonotype with many counts. The chain employs TRBV6-5 and TRBJ2-2, with D possibly matching TRBD1 (6 bases). This CDR3 has 15 residues. Germline V gene sequence: CDR1 MNHEY, CDR2 SVGAGI. The V end was cut by 5 bases, the J end by 5 bases, with 15 bases between. The CDR3 spells CASSPEGGWTGELFF. CDR3 in DNA: TGTGCCAGCAGTCCTGAAGGGGGTTGGACCGGGGAGCTGTTTTTT.

This clonotype was seen only a few times. The chain links TRBV7-8 to TRBJ2-7, with TRBD1 identical over 10 bases. The CDR3 contains 14 residues. Germline V lookup: CDR1 SGHVS, CDR2 FQNEAQ. Trimming cost V 5 bases and J 5 bases; bases outside gene matches: 6. The CDR3 loop reads CASSKTGGHDEQYF. The CDR3 DNA reads TGTGCCAGCAGCAAGACAGGGGGCCACGACGAGCAGTACTTC.

This clonotype showed up many times. The gene calls are TRBV7-9 and TRBJ1-5; D perhaps matches TRBD1 (5 bases). The V and J ends lost 6 bases and 4 bases respectively, with 10 bases between them. This CDR3 contains 13 residues. CDR1 is SEHNR, CDR2 FQNEAQ, per germline (reference sequence). CDR3 protein: CASSQEGNQPQHF. The CDR3 DNA is TGTGCCAGCAGTCAGGAGGGGAATCAGCCCCAGCATTTT.

This clonotype was counted a few times. The J gene is TRBJ2-4, the V gene TRBV7-2, with 13 positions matching TRBD2. The CDR3 contains 17 residues. Germline V CDR1 and CDR2: SGHTA, FQGNSA. Trimming took 3 bases from V and 6 from J; bases not matched to a gene: 8. The CDR3 DNA is TGTGCCAGCAGCTTTACTAGCGGGGGGGCTCTAGGAAACATTCAGTACTTC. Amino acids: CASSFTSGGALGNIQYF.

In its sample, this clonotype was seen a few times. This chain uses TRBV20-1 with TRBJ2-3; D may be TRBD1 (6 bases). Trimming removed 6 bases at V and 4 bases at J, with 20 bases between. CDR1 and CDR2 from the germline V gene are DFQATT and SNEGSKA (reference sequence). CDR3 size: 15 residues. CDR3 region: CSATAGVLGADTQYF. CDR3 sequence (DNA): TGCAGTGCAACGGCAGGGGTTCTAGGGGCAGATACGCAGTATTTT.

This clonotype has only a few counts. The rearrangement links TRBV20-1 to TRBJ2-7; 9 bases line up with TRBD2. CDR3 length equals 17 residues. The J segment lost 0 bases and the V segment lost 1 base, leaving 10 bases of the junction unmatched. CDR1 is DFQATT, CDR2 SNEGSKA, per germline (reference sequence). CDR3 coding DNA: TGCAGTGCTAGAGTGGGGAGACTAGCGGATACCTCCTACGAGCAGTACTTC. Translated, it gives CSARVGRLADTSYEQYF.